The present T cell receptor beta chain was sequenced within a study of identical twins. The sample holds a few counts of this clonotype. TCRdb itself ran the 5' RACE reads through MiXCR, one entry per CDR3 protein. Of hundreds of thousands of distinct CDR3 sequences listed, roughly 20% are singletons. The V segment lost 4 bases and the J segment 3 bases; nucleotides outside the gene matches: 3. This CDR3 is 14 amino acids long. The sample was also reused in another study, on T cells expressing NK-cell markers.

Specimen: PBMCs. This receptor was obtained from a young woman in good health. The chain has TRBV12-3 or TRBV12-4 and TRBJ2-5, with TRBD1 matching 9 bases. The CDR3 region has the DNA TGTGCCAGCAGTTGGGGGACAGGGAAAGAGACCCAGTACTTC. Translating it yields CASSWGTGKETQYF.